This T cell receptor beta chain was identified during a study of blood T cell repertoires in COVID-19. Study as a whole: Acute and convalescent COVID-19 specimens originated in the United States, Italy and Spain. PBMCs, B-cell-depleted T cells, or T cells were the source of the cDNA or gDNA that made up the material.

This clone was found once. TCRdb's table, derived via immunoSEQ multiplex PCR, lists solely in-frame clones and lacks some. The profile shows 130,000 or so clones, under 90% of them singletons. The sample consisted of peripheral blood. The receptor comes from a man aged 55 to 70 with acute or convalescent COVID-19.

This CDR3 is CASSEAGATHSNQPQHF. CDR3 nucleotides: TGTGCCAGCAGTGAAGCAGGGGCGACACATAGCAATCAGCCCCAGCATTTT. The chain carries TRBV6-1 and TRBJ1-5; D may be TRBD1 (5 bases). CDR1 is MNHNS, CDR2 SASEGT, per germline. This CDR3 spans 17 amino acids. Trimming removed 0 bases at V and 0 bases at J, with 12 bases between.